A single count supports the clone carrying this T cell receptor beta chain. Its matching antigen is unknown. Both 60 Vbeta primers and 13 Jbeta primers went into the PCR. Measured with immunoSEQ multiplex PCR; TCRdb has only the in-frame clones, and not every one. Among roughly 200,000 clones listed, 60% to 85% were seen once. The data originate from a study of cytomegalovirus exposure and HLA in healthy donors. Findings and limits, study-wide: Certain indistinguishable V segments, among them TRBV6-2 and TRBV6-3, were excluded. Sequencing likely produced, as an artifact, a cluster of highly shared sequence variants. Reported results showed that the classifier diagnosed cytomegalovirus status with high specificity and sensitivity.

This CDR3 is 14 amino acids long. Per germline, CDR1 SGHVS and CDR2 FNYEAQ. Trimming shortened V by 6 bases and J by 2 bases, and 11 bases separated the two germline ends. The J gene is TRBJ2-1, the V gene TRBV7-6; TRBD2 is a possible D gene (5 bases). The TCR sequence derives from a girl under 18 in good health and CMV-seropositive. Sample: PBMCs. For the CDR3, the DNA is TGTGCCAGCAGTCCAATGCGGGCCTACAATGAGCAGTTCTTC. It specifies CASSPMRAYNEQFF. The full variable domain, completed using reference TRBV7-6 and TRBJ2-1, is GAGVSQSPRYKVTKRGQDVALRCDPISGHVSLYWYRQALGQGPEFLTYFNYEAQQDKSGLPNDRFSAERPEGSISTLTIQRTEQRDSAMYRCASSPMRAYNEQFFGPGTRLTVL.